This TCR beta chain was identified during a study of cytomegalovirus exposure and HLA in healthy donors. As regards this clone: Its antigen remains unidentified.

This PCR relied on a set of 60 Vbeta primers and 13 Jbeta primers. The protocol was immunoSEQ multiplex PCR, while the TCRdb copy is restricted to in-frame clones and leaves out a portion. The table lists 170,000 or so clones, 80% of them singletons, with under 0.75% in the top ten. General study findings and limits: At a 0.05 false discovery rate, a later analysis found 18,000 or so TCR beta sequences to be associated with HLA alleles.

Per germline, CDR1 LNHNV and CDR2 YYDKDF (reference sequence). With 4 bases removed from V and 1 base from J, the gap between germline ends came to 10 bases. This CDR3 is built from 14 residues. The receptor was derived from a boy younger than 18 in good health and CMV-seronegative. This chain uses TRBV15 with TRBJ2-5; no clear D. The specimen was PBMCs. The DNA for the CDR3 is TGTGCCACCAGCATCTCGGCAGGCCAAGAGACCCAGTACTTC. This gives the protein CATSISAGQETQYF.